Following are 32 T cell receptor beta chains from one sample sequenced in a study of shared clonotypes between healthy human individuals. Sequenced by immunoSEQ multiplex PCR; TCRdb stores in-frame clones only, minus some. The sample holds 2 million or so clones, about 95% seen once. Sample: naive CD4+ T cells sorted from blood. Sample subset: CD45RA+ positively selected. The receptors were gathered from a man aged 18 to 30 in good health.

The J gene is TRBJ2-1, the V gene TRBV7-2; 7 bases match TRBD2. The CDR3 loop spans 15 amino acids. The J segment lost 2 bases and the V segment lost 5 bases, leaving 6 bases of the junction unmatched. Germline V gene sequence: CDR1 SGHTA, CDR2 FQGNSA. CDR3 protein: CASSKGLVAYNEQFF. The CDR3, as DNA: TGTGCCAGCAGCAAAGGACTAGTTGCCTACAATGAGCAGTTCTTC.

CDR3 sequence reads: CASSDVGGPLGKEAFF. The CDR3, as DNA: TGTGCCAGCAGTGATGTTGGGGGGCCGCTTGGTAAAGAAGCTTTCTTT. This sequence joins TRBV28 and TRBJ1-1; D possibly corresponds to TRBD1 (6 bases). Germline V gene sequence: CDR1 MDHEN, CDR2 SYDVKM. Trimming shortened V by 5 bases and J by 8 bases, and 24 bases separated the two germline ends. This CDR3 spans 16 amino acids.

To note about this clone: The same CDR3 also results from other DNA sequences found in this sample. This chain joins TRBV9 and TRBJ1-3, with D uncertain. The CDR3 spans 15 residues. Germline CDR1 and CDR2: SGDLS and YYNGEE. Trimming removed 0 bases from V and 2 bases from J, with 9 bases in between. The CDR3 loop is CASSVGGTAGNTIYF. For the CDR3, the DNA is TGTGCCAGCAGCGTAGGGGGTACCGCTGGAAACACCATATATTTT.

The rearrangement uses TRBV5-4 and TRBJ1-4; no reliable D call. Trimming removed 1 base from V and 4 bases from J, with 8 bases in between. There are 14 residues in the CDR3. Looked up from germline, CDR1 is SGHNT and CDR2 is YYREEE (reference sequence). The CDR3 sequence: CASSLRNLNEKLFF. Here the CDR3 DNA reads TGTGCCAGCAGCTTGAGGAACCTTAATGAAAAACTGTTTTTT.

This sequence joins TRBV30 and TRBJ2-4; no firm D call. With 3 bases removed from V and 0 bases from J, the gap between germline ends came to 6 bases. The CDR3 sequence is 13 residues long. The germline gives CDR1 GTSNPN, CDR2 SVGIG (reference sequence). The CDR3 reads CAWRMGAKNIQYF. The CDR3, as DNA: TGTGCCTGGAGGATGGGAGCCAAAAACATTCAGTACTTC.

The rearrangement joins TRBV2 to TRBJ1-5; a possible D gene is TRBD1 (5 bases). V lost 5 bases and J lost 3, with 11 bases in between. Germline-derived CDR1 and CDR2 are SNHLY and FYNNEI. The CDR3 loop spans 14 amino acids. The CDR3 DNA is TGTGCCAGCAGTATGGATGGGGCCAATCAGCCCCAGCATTTT. Residues: CASSMDGANQPQHF.

The gene calls are TRBV5-4 and TRBJ1-6, with D maybe TRBD1 (6 bases). This CDR3 region has 15 residues. CDR1 and CDR2 from the germline V gene are SGHNT and YYREEE (reference sequence). V was clipped by 4 bases and J by 8 bases, with 16 bases between them. The CDR3 nucleotides read TGTGCCAGCAGCGCCCCCGGGACACAATATTCACCCCTCCACTTT. Translating gives CASSAPGTQYSPLHF.

The chain recombines TRBV19 with TRBJ2-7, with no clear D. The CDR3 is 13 residues long. CDR1 is LNHDA, CDR2 SQIVND, per germline (reference sequence). V dropped 4 bases and J dropped 7 bases, with 14 bases sitting between them. CDR3 loop: CASSKVSGREQYF. CDR3 coding DNA: TGTGCCAGTAGTAAGGTCAGTGGGCGGGAGCAGTACTTC.

This chain links TRBV2 with TRBJ2-2; D remains unclear. Deletions cut 5 bases from V and 2 bases from J, with 12 bases between. This CDR3 spans 15 amino acids. Germline-derived CDR1 and CDR2 are SNHLY and FYNNEI. CDR3 sequence: CASSKGTQNTGELFF. The CDR3 DNA reads as TGTGCCAGCAGTAAGGGAACCCAAAACACCGGGGAGCTGTTTTTT.

The rearrangement joins TRBV10-3 to TRBJ1-4; the D gene is possibly TRBD1 (5 bases). The CDR3 is 15 amino acids. The germline CDR1 and CDR2 sequences are ENHRY and SYGVKD. V shed 6 bases and J shed 0 bases, with 11 bases lying between them. The CDR3 DNA sequence: TGTGCCATCAGAGGGACGGCTACAACTAATGAAAAACTGTTTTTT. It encodes CAIRGTATTNEKLFF.

The chain carries TRBV6-5 and TRBJ2-3; possibly TRBD2 for D (6 bases). This CDR3 is 15 amino acids long. Looked up from germline, CDR1 is MNHEY and CDR2 is SVGAGI. V lost 6 bases and J lost 0, with 13 bases in between. CDR3 sequence (DNA): TGTGCCAGCAGCCCCGGGGGTATAAGCACAGATACGCAGTATTTT. Translation gives CASSPGGISTDTQYF.

The V call is TRBV7-9, the J call TRBJ1-5; no definite D call. Germline V lookup: CDR1 SEHNR, CDR2 FQNEAQ (reference sequence). The CDR3 covers 12 residues. The V and J ends lost 1 base and 7 bases respectively, with 5 bases between them. The DNA of the CDR3 is TGTGCCAGCAGCTTAGGGCCGCAGCCCCAGCATTTT. Its protein is CASSLGPQPQHF.

This clone was detected only once. The chain is built from TRBV6-5 and TRBJ2-5; possible D gene TRBD2, 5 bases. With 4 bases removed from V and 5 bases from J, the gap between germline ends came to 11 bases. The CDR3 is made up of 13 amino acids. Germline assignment: CDR1 MNHEY and CDR2 SVGAGI. The CDR3 loop reads CASSFGLGETQYF. The CDR3 DNA reads as TGTGCCAGCAGTTTCGGACTGGGGGAGACCCAGTACTTC.

The CDR3 bases are TGTGCCTGGAGTCCCCGAAGGGGTGATTCACCCCTCCACTTT. Protein sequence: CAWSPRRGDSPLHF. The V gene is TRBV30, the J gene TRBJ1-6; D may be TRBD1 (5 bases). Germline-derived CDR1 and CDR2 are GTSNPN and SVGIG (reference sequence). V lost 2 bases to trimming and J lost 8 bases, with 13 bases between them. The CDR3 is 14 residues long.

The V gene is TRBV30, the J gene TRBJ1-2, with a weak D call TRBD1 (5 bases). The CDR3 length is 14 residues. Germline V CDR1 and CDR2: GTSNPN, SVGIG (reference sequence). V lost 1 base and J lost 8, with 17 bases in between. The chain's CDR3 is CAWSDPGTSWGYTF. DNA for the CDR3: TGTGCCTGGAGTGATCCAGGGACCTCTTGGGGCTACACCTTC.

The gene calls are TRBV10-2 and TRBJ1-3; unclear D gene. The CDR3 contains 15 residues. V gave up 2 bases and J gave up 0 bases, with 8 bases separating them. The germline V gene has CDR1 WSHSY and CDR2 SAAADI. CDR3 protein: CASSETVYSGNTIYF. The DNA for the CDR3 is TGCGCCAGCAGTGAGACGGTTTACTCTGGAAACACCATATATTTT.

The chain is built from TRBV30 and TRBJ1-3, with D possibly being TRBD1 (6 bases). CDR1 is GTSNPN and CDR2 is SVGIG in the germline V gene (reference sequence). CDR3 length: 15 amino acids. V shed 1 base and J shed 4 bases, with 14 bases lying between them. CDR3 nucleotide sequence: TGTGCCTGGAGTGATGGACAGTCAATGGGAAACACCATATATTTT. It codes for CAWSDGQSMGNTIYF. Together with reference TRBV30 and TRBJ1-3, the CDR3 gives the full variable domain: SQTIHQWPATLVQPVGSPLSLECTVEGTSNPNLYWYRQAAGRGLQLLFYSVGIGQISSEVPQNLSASRPQDRQFILSSKKLLLSDSGFYLCAWSDGQSMGNTIYFGEGSWLTVV.

The chain has TRBV10-1 and TRBJ1-1; 7 bases are a match to TRBD1. CDR1 and CDR2 from the germline V gene are WNHNN and SYGVQD (reference sequence). V trimming: 5 bases; J trimming: 0 bases; junction bases outside the gene matches: 6. The CDR3 sequence is 15 residues long. The CDR3 loop is CASSRDSSMNTEAFF. The CDR3 DNA reads as TGCGCCAGCAGTCGGGACAGCTCCATGAACACTGAAGCTTTCTTT.

CDR3 in amino acids: CASSPLGEGNYGYTF. CDR3 DNA: TGTGCCAGCAGCCCGTTGGGAGAGGGTAACTATGGCTACACCTTC. The rearrangement uses TRBV7-9 and TRBJ1-2; D gene unclear. CDR3 length: 15 amino acids. V lost 5 bases and J 1 base, leaving 14 bases between the germline ends. The V gene's germline CDR1 is SEHNR and CDR2 FQNEAQ (reference sequence).

This chain links TRBV10-3 with TRBJ2-5; D call uncertain. Germline V CDR1 and CDR2: ENHRY, SYGVKD. The CDR3 has 13 amino acids. V dropped 0 bases and J dropped 4 bases, with 6 bases sitting between them. The CDR3 loop reads CAISESTRETQYF. Written as DNA, the CDR3 is TGTGCCATCAGTGAGTCGACCCGAGAGACCCAGTACTTC.

This chain connects TRBV15 to TRBJ1-6; tentative D call: TRBD1 (5 bases). Between the trimmed V and J ends, which lost 1 base and 10 bases, there was a span of 11 bases. The CDR3 has 14 residues. Germline V gives CDR1 LNHNV, CDR2 YYDKDF (reference sequence). DNA of the CDR3: TGTGCCACCAGCAGAGCTCCTTGGGGGTCACCCCTCCACTTT. It translates to CATSRAPWGSPLHF.

This chain uses TRBV6-4 with TRBJ2-5; a possible D gene is TRBD1 (6 bases). Germline loops: CDR1 MRHNA, CDR2 SNTAGT. V was trimmed by 10 bases and J by 2 bases, leaving 14 bases between them. The CDR3 contains 13 residues. In DNA, the CDR3 is TGTGCCAACTCGACAGGCCCTCAAGAGACCCAGTACTTC. Amino acids: CANSTGPQETQYF.

The chain joins TRBV5-1 to TRBJ2-3, with D maybe TRBD2 (6 bases). The CDR3 consists of 16 residues. The germline gives CDR1 SGHRS, CDR2 YFSETQ. V shed 0 bases and J shed 0 bases, with 11 bases lying between them. Here the CDR3 DNA reads TGCGCCAGCAGCTTGGATACTAGCACTAGCACAGATACGCAGTATTTT. Protein sequence: CASSLDTSTSTDTQYF.

The V gene is TRBV7-8, the J gene TRBJ2-7; D unresolved. Trimming stripped 0 bases from V and 3 bases from J, with 12 bases between. Germline V lookup: CDR1 SGHVS, CDR2 FQNEAQ. The CDR3 runs 15 residues. The CDR3 loop reads CASSLALYPGYEQYF. CDR3 nucleotide sequence: TGTGCCAGCAGCTTAGCGCTTTATCCGGGCTACGAGCAGTACTTC. The complete variable domain, with remaining parts taken from reference TRBV7-8 and TRBJ2-7, reads GAGVSQSPRYKVAKRGQDVALRCDPISGHVSLFWYQQALGQGPEFLTYFQNEAQLDKSGLPSDRFFAERPEGSVSTLKIQRTQQEDSAVYLCASSLALYPGYEQYFGPGTRLTVT.

CDR3 coding DNA: TGTGCCAGAAGCTTGGGGCGGATGAACACTGAAGCTTTCTTT. Its protein is CARSLGRMNTEAFF. The chain is built from TRBV5-3 and TRBJ1-1, with D unclear. TRBV5-3 is an open reading frame, and its role is uncertain. The length of the CDR3 is 14 residues. The V gene lost 0 bases and the J gene lost 0 bases, with 6 bases spanning the gap.

The chain carries TRBV27 and TRBJ1-1; unclear D gene. Germline V CDR1 and CDR2: MNHEY, SMNVEV (reference sequence). The V end was cut by 4 bases, the J end by 2 bases, with 8 bases between. The CDR3 is made up of 13 amino acids. This CDR3 is CASSSTINTEAFF. The CDR3 nucleotides read TGTGCCAGCAGTTCGACGATCAACACTGAAGCTTTCTTT.

J is TRBJ2-7 and V is TRBV5-4; 10 nucleotides agree with TRBD2. CDR3 length: 14 residues. Germline V lookup: CDR1 SGHNT, CDR2 YYREEE (reference sequence). The V segment lost 1 base and the J segment 3 bases; nucleotides outside the gene matches: 1. CDR3 DNA sequence: TGTGCCAGCAGCTTGCTAGCGGGGGACTACGAGCAGTACTTC. Translation gives CASSLLAGDYEQYF.

The count of this clone is one. The V and J genes are TRBV29-1 and TRBJ1-1; the D is unclear. The CDR3 is 13 amino acids. Germline CDR1 SQVTM, CDR2 ANQGSEA. V dropped 5 bases and J dropped 0 bases, with 10 bases sitting between them. DNA of the CDR3: TGCAGCGTTTGGGCGCACTTGAACACTGAAGCTTTCTTT. Its translation: CSVWAHLNTEAFF.

The rearrangement links TRBV28 to TRBJ1-4, with 7 bases matching TRBD1. Trimming at V came to 4 bases and at J to 8 bases, leaving 7 bases not matched to a gene. Germline CDR1 and CDR2: MDHEN and SYDVKM. The CDR3 runs to 14 residues. CDR3: CASSSGQDGEKLFF. In DNA form, the CDR3 reads TGTGCCAGCAGTTCCGGACAGGATGGCGAAAAACTGTTTTTT.

The chain recombines TRBV2 with TRBJ2-1; 7 bases fit TRBD2. The CDR3 has 16 amino acids. V shed 4 bases, J shed 7 bases, and the junction held 13 bases outside the gene matches. Germline V gives CDR1 SNHLY, CDR2 FYNNEI. The chain's CDR3 is CASSAQIAGAGNEQFF. The CDR3 DNA follows: TGTGCCAGCAGTGCCCAAATTGCGGGAGCGGGTAATGAGCAGTTCTTC.

This chain uses TRBV5-1 with TRBJ2-2; D uncertain. Per the germline V gene, CDR1 is SGHRS and CDR2 is YFSETQ. This CDR3 region has 15 residues. V lost 6 bases, J lost 1 base, and 13 bases lay in between. This CDR3 reads CASTAPAGNTGELFF. The CDR3 DNA reads as TGCGCCAGCACCGCCCCCGCAGGGAACACCGGGGAGCTGTTTTTT.

V is TRBV2 and J is TRBJ1-1; D remains unclear. The V gene lost 7 bases and the J gene lost 4 bases, with 7 bases spanning the gap. Germline V gene lookup returns CDR1 SNHLY and CDR2 FYNNEI. The CDR3 totals 11 residues. The CDR3 loop is CASTPFTEAFF. The CDR3 bases are TGTGCCAGCACCCCGTTCACTGAAGCTTTCTTT.